This is a list of T cell receptor beta chains from one sample in a study of immune evolution from preneoplasia to lung adenocarcinoma. Some clones are missing from TCRdb's copy, which holds only in-frame ones; the method was immunoSEQ multiplex PCR. The sample has 3,000 or so clones; 85% to 90% are singletons. Sequencing was performed on FFPE adjacent normal lung tissue. These receptor sequences come from a person aged 60 to 80 with lung adenocarcinoma. Each CDR3 is given with its conserved first and last residue. A D gene is named only where the DNA matches it firmly.

TRBJ2-2,TRBV5-1,NA,CASSQNVNTGELFF,TGCGCCAGCAGCCAAAACGTGAACACCGGGGAGCTGTTTTTT
TRBJ2-5,TRBV12-5,TRBD1,CASGPGTGGGETQYF,TGTGCTAGTGGACCCGGGACAGGGGGTGGGGAGACCCAGTACTTC
TRBJ1-2,TRBV9,TRBD1,CASSVETGGIYGYTF,TGTGCCAGCAGCGTAGAAACAGGGGGGATCTATGGCTACACCTTC
TRBJ2-5,TRBV18,NA,CASSPVPTVGTQYF,TGTGCCAGCTCACCTGTCCCGACAGTAGGGACCCAGTACTTC
TRBJ1-3,TRBV5-5,NA,CASRNAEAGNTIYF,TGTGCCAGCAGGAATGCTGAGGCTGGAAACACCATATATTTT
TRBJ1-2,TRBV4-1,NA,CASSQRTDSSNYGYTF,TGCGCCAGCAGCCAAAGGACGGACAGTTCTAACTATGGCTACACCTTC
TRBJ2-7,TRBV18,TRBD2,CASSPSRTSSDEQYF,TGTGCCAGCTCACCAAGTCGGACTAGCAGCGACGAGCAGTACTTC
TRBJ1-1,TRBV6-5,NA,CASADRLNTEAFF,TGTGCCAGCGCGGACCGGCTGAACACTGAAGCTTTCTTT
TRBJ2-5,TRBV18,NA,CASSPREETQYF,TGTGCCAGCTCACCACGGGAAGAGACCCAGTACTTC
TRBJ1-6,TRBV21-1,NA,CASAGGVRDLPLHF,TGTGCCAGCGCCGGGGGGGTCCGGGATTTACCCCTCCACTTT
TRBJ1-1,TRBV7-8,NA,CASSQYLENQNPEAFF,TGTGCCAGCAGCCAGTATCTGGAGAATCAGAACCCTGAAGCTTTCTTT
TRBJ1-1,TRBV4-2,TRBD1,CASSPGTGDGLLNTEAFF,TGTGCCAGCAGCCCCGGGACAGGGGATGGCCTCTTGAACACTGAAGCTTTCTTT
TRBJ1-1,TRBV18,NA,CASPRQTDTEAFF,TGTGCCAGCCCACGCCAGACAGACACTGAAGCTTTCTTT
TRBJ1-2,TRBV7-8,NA,CASSLWPTYGGYTF,TGTGCCAGCAGCTTATGGCCCACGTACGGGGGCTACACCTTC
TRBJ1-2,TRBV7-9,TRBD1,CASSPTGQSNYGYTF,TGTGCCAGCAGCCCCACGGGACAGTCTAACTATGGCTACACCTTC
TRBJ2-7,TRBV27,NA,CASSPGSIYEQYF,TGTGCCAGCAGCCCAGGGTCGATCTACGAGCAGTACTTC
TRBJ2-7,TRBV11-2,TRBD1,CASSLYRGGYEQYF,TGTGCCAGCAGCTTATACAGGGGTGGATACGAGCAGTACTTC
TRBJ2-1,TRBV11-3,TRBD2,CASSSSGGSVEQFF,TGTGCCAGCAGCAGTAGCGGGGGGAGTGTTGAGCAGTTCTTC
TRBJ2-7,TRBV5-4,NA,CASSLSSAYEQYF,TGTGCCAGCAGCCTTTCTTCGGCCTACGAGCAGTACTTC
TRBJ2-3,TRBV7-9,NA,CASQRGGAGTDTQYF,TGTGCCAGCCAGAGAGGGGGGGCCGGCACAGATACGCAGTATTTT
TRBJ2-6,TRBV5-1,NA,CASSLKGSASSGANVLTF,TGCGCCAGCAGCTTGAAGGGCAGCGCGAGCTCTGGGGCCAACGTCCTGACTTTC
TRBJ1-4,TRBV6-6,TRBD1,CASRTDRGNEKLFF,TGTGCCAGCAGAACCGACAGGGGCAATGAAAAACTGTTTTTT
TRBJ1-6,TRBV28,NA,CASRGAAAYNSPLHF,TGTGCCAGCAGGGGGGCAGCGGCCTATAATTCACCCCTCCACTTT
TRBJ1-5,TRBV18,TRBD1,CASSPPGTGNQPQHF,TGTGCCAGCTCACCACCCGGGACAGGGAACCAGCCCCAGCATTTT